This T cell receptor beta chain was captured in a study of OX40 agonist ivuxolimab in advanced cancers. Only in-frame clones appear in the TCRdb table, and some are missing; sequencing was by immunoSEQ multiplex PCR. The sample carries 74,000 or so clones, about 93% recorded once. After removal of 5 bases from V and 5 bases from J, the junction contained 10 bases not matched to a gene. Germline-derived CDR1 and CDR2 are MNHNS and SASEGT. CDR3 size: 15 residues. Material: CD4+ or CD8+ T cells sorted from blood, obtained in a trial of the OX40 agonist ivuxolimab. The TCR was taken from an adult with an advanced solid tumor such as melanoma, head and neck, liver or kidney cancer. The chain uses TRBV6-1 and TRBJ2-5; 8 bases line up with TRBD1. The chain's CDR3 is CASSTTGQGWETQYF. The DNA for the CDR3 is TGTGCCAGCAGTACCACTGGACAGGGATGGGAGACCCAGTACTTC.